The source of this TCR beta chain is a study of T cells in localized non-small cell lung cancer. Study results and caveats: Uninvolved adjacent lung, not tumor, had the highest T cell clonality.

Method: immunoSEQ multiplex PCR; TCRdb's copy keeps in-frame clones and lacks some. The data hold approximately 3,000 clones, with around 30% observed a single time. In regard to this clone: Its antigen is not identified.

This CDR3 has 17 amino acids. Germline V gene data show CDR1 as SGHRS and CDR2 as YFSETQ. Trimming took off 0 bases at V and 3 bases at J, with 17 bases between the two ends. The clonotype comes from a woman aged 35 to 70 with stage I lung adenocarcinoma. The material sequenced was normal lung tissue next to the tumor, taken before any cancer treatment. V is TRBV5-1 and J is TRBJ2-3; D is tentatively TRBD1 or TRBD2 (7 bases each). In DNA, the CDR3 is TGCGCCAGCAGCTTGGCCCCTCAGGGGGGGTTTACAGATACGCAGTATTTT. This encodes CASSLAPQGGFTDTQYF.